These 3 T cell receptor beta chains came from one sample sequenced in a study of blood T cell repertoires in COVID-19. Generated by immunoSEQ multiplex PCR, the TCRdb table keeps only in-frame clones and is missing some. Counted here are under 200,000 clones, about 85% occurring once; the ten biggest clones make up about 22%. The specimen sequenced was peripheral blood. All receptors come from a man aged 60-69 years with active or convalescent COVID-19.

The chain has TRBV12-3 or TRBV12-4 and TRBJ1-2; D unresolved. Between the trimmed V and J ends, which lost 5 bases and 8 bases, there was a span of 12 bases. This CDR3 is 12 amino acids long. Here the CDR3 reads CASSPTHVGYTF. DNA for the CDR3: TGTGCCAGCAGTCCCACACATGTGGGCTACACCTTC.

The rearrangement joins TRBV19 to TRBJ1-3; 9 bases are shared with TRBD1. Trimming at V came to 0 bases and at J to 4 bases, leaving 7 bases not matched to a gene. CDR1 is LNHDA and CDR2 is SQIVND in the germline V gene (reference sequence). The CDR3 consists of 17 residues. The DNA of the CDR3 is TGTGCCAGTAGTATAGACCCCCGGACAGGGGACGGAAACACCATATATTTT. The encoded protein is CASSIDPRTGDGNTIYF.

The rearrangement uses TRBV27 and TRBJ1-1; 8 bases are a match to TRBD1. The V gene end was trimmed by 3 bases and the J gene end by 4 bases; junction bases not matched to a gene: 4. The length of the CDR3 is 14 residues. Germline CDR1 and CDR2: MNHEY and SMNVEV (reference sequence). The CDR3 nucleotides read TGTGCCAGCAGTTTGTACAGGGGGGGCACTGAAGCTTTCTTT. Translation gives CASSLYRGGTEAFF.